Listed below are T cell receptor beta chains from one sample, sequenced in a study of vaccination and CD4 T cells after COVID-19. Which antigens these TCRs recognize remains unknown. TCRdb used MiXCR to reprocess the PCR reads, holding one entry per CDR3 protein. The table records over 10,000 distinct CDR3 sequences, 58% of them present only once. The starting material was cultured CD4+ T cells from blood, obtained after SARS-CoV-2 vaccination. These receptors were collected from a human donor with COVID-19. Both conserved end residues are part of each CDR3. A D gene is named only where the DNA matches it firmly. Only part of the rows carry a size: once, few, many, or a class if the clone is expanded.

V: TRBV6-5; J: TRBJ2-1; D: TRBD2; size: -; DNA: TGTGCCAGCAGTTACTCGAGGCTAGCGGGGGGTGAGCAGTTCTTC; CDR3: CASSYSRLAGGEQFF
V: TRBV19; J: TRBJ1-5; D: -; size: -; DNA: TGTGCCAGTAGTATTGGGGCCCCTAGCAATCAGCCCCAGCATTTT; CDR3: CASSIGAPSNQPQHF
V: TRBV7-2; J: TRBJ1-5; D: -; size: -; DNA: TGTGCCAGCAGCTTACATACAGCAATCAGCAATCAGCCCCAGCATTTT; CDR3: CASSLHTAISNQPQHF
V: TRBV6-1; J: TRBJ2-5; D: -; size: few; DNA: TGTGCCAGCAGTCACCTCCTGGGGAGGGAGACCCAGTACTTC; CDR3: CASSHLLGRETQYF
V: TRBV5-1; J: TRBJ2-7; D: -; size: -; DNA: TGCGCCAGCAGCTTGGCGGTGGGGACTTACGAGCAGTACTTC; CDR3: CASSLAVGTYEQYF
V: TRBV7-8; J: TRBJ2-3; D: -; size: once; DNA: TGTGCCAGCAGCCCCTACGGCGGCACAGATACGCAGTATTTT; CDR3: CASSPYGGTDTQYF
V: TRBV25-1; J: TRBJ2-1; D: TRBD2; size: -; DNA: TGTGCCAGCAGCGGACTAGCGGGGGACAATGAGCAGTTCTTC; CDR3: CASSGLAGDNEQFF
V: TRBV27; J: TRBJ1-6; D: -; size: -; DNA: TGTGCCAGCAGTTTTTCCTATAATTCACCCCTCCACTTT; CDR3: CASSFSYNSPLHF
V: TRBV12-3/TRBV12-4; J: TRBJ2-5; D: TRBD1; size: -; DNA: TGTGCCAGCAGCCGGGACAGATCCCAAGAGACCCAGTACTTC; CDR3: CASSRDRSQETQYF
V: TRBV15; J: TRBJ2-5; D: -; size: few; DNA: TGTGCCACCAGCAGAGCAGGGTCGGAGACCCAGTACTTC; CDR3: CATSRAGSETQYF
V: TRBV20-1; J: TRBJ2-2; D: TRBD2; size: -; DNA: TGCAGTGCTAGACGACTAGCGGGGGCGGGCACCGGGGAGCTGTTTTTT; CDR3: CSARRLAGAGTGELFF
V: TRBV20-1; J: TRBJ2-5; D: TRBD1; size: -; DNA: TGCAGTGCTCCCTGGGACAGGGGGACTAGGGAGACCCAGTACTTC; CDR3: CSAPWDRGTRETQYF
V: TRBV4-3; J: TRBJ1-4; D: -; size: -; DNA: TGCGCCAGCAGCCAAGGCCTCGCTGGGCAGGGAAAACTGTTTTTT; CDR3: CASSQGLAGQGKLFF
V: TRBV7-9; J: TRBJ1-2; D: TRBD1; size: few; DNA: TGTGCCAGCAGCTTAAAATCGACAGGGGGCGCCGGCTATGGCTACACCTTC; CDR3: CASSLKSTGGAGYGYTF
V: TRBV4-2; J: TRBJ1-1; D: -; size: -; DNA: TGTGCCAGCAGCGTCGACAGTGAAGCTTTCTTT; CDR3: CASSVDSEAFF
V: TRBV6-5; J: TRBJ2-3; D: -; size: once; DNA: TGTGCCAGCAGTTACTTGATAGCGGAAAGCACAGATACGCAGTATTTT; CDR3: CASSYLIAESTDTQYF
V: TRBV6-5; J: TRBJ1-1; D: TRBD1; size: few; DNA: TGTGCCAGCAGTTACTCGCAAAAATCCGGGACAGGAAACACTGAAGCTTTCTTT; CDR3: CASSYSQKSGTGNTEAFF
V: TRBV20-1; J: TRBJ1-6; D: -; size: -; DNA: TGCAGTGCTAGGACCAGGGAGGGAAATTCACCCCTCCACTTT; CDR3: CSARTREGNSPLHF
V: TRBV20-1; J: TRBJ2-3; D: -; size: -; DNA: TGCAGTGCTAGAGATCGACTAGCAGATACGCAGTATTTT; CDR3: CSARDRLADTQYF
V: TRBV18; J: TRBJ2-5; D: -; size: -; DNA: TGTGCCAGCTCACCCTTGGACAGCCAAGAGACCCAGTACTTC; CDR3: CASSPLDSQETQYF
V: TRBV15; J: TRBJ1-3; D: -; size: few; DNA: TGTGCCACCAGCAGAGACCCGGGAGATGGCGGAAACACCATATATTTT; CDR3: CATSRDPGDGGNTIYF
V: TRBV20-1; J: TRBJ1-2; D: TRBD1; size: -; DNA: TGCAGTGCCCTCGACAGGGGAAGCTATGGCTACACCTTC; CDR3: CSALDRGSYGYTF
V: TRBV7-9; J: TRBJ1-1; D: -; size: -; DNA: TGTGCCAGCAGCTTAGGGGCACCCCTGGGCACTGAAGCTTTCTTT; CDR3: CASSLGAPLGTEAFF
V: TRBV19; J: TRBJ2-5; D: -; size: once; DNA: TGTGCCAGTAGACTTCGGGGGCAAGAGACCCAGTACTTC; CDR3: CASRLRGQETQYF
V: TRBV6-1; J: TRBJ2-7; D: -; size: few; DNA: TGTGCCAGCAGTGGACGGGGCCCATACGAGCAGTACTTC; CDR3: CASSGRGPYEQYF
V: TRBV27; J: TRBJ1-5; D: TRBD1; size: -; DNA: TGTGCCAGCAGTTTATCGTCGACAGGGATCAATCAGCCCCAGCATTTT; CDR3: CASSLSSTGINQPQHF
V: TRBV20-1; J: TRBJ2-3; D: TRBD2; size: -; DNA: TGCAGTGCTAGGGGGACTAGCGGGCTTCTCACAGATACGCAGTATTTT; CDR3: CSARGTSGLLTDTQYF
V: TRBV5-6; J: TRBJ2-5; D: -; size: -; DNA: TGTGCCAGCAGCTTGGAGGTGGGAGGAAGCGAGACCCAGTACTTC; CDR3: CASSLEVGGSETQYF
V: TRBV10-3; J: TRBJ2-1; D: TRBD2; size: -; DNA: TGTGCCATCAGTGAGTCTTCAGCGGGGGCCCCGGGGTTTGAGCAGTTCTTC; CDR3: CAISESSAGAPGFEQFF
V: TRBV7-2; J: TRBJ2-5; D: -; size: -; DNA: TGTGCCAGCAGCTACCTGGGGGTGGGGCCAGAGACCCAGTACTTC; CDR3: CASSYLGVGPETQYF
V: TRBV18; J: TRBJ2-7; D: -; size: once; DNA: TGTGCCAGCTCATCCACCGGGACTGCAAACTACGAGCAGTACTTC; CDR3: CASSSTGTANYEQYF
V: TRBV19; J: TRBJ2-7; D: TRBD1; size: -; DNA: TGTGCCAGTAGTATAGCACAGGACAGGTCCCACGAGCAGTACTTC; CDR3: CASSIAQDRSHEQYF
V: TRBV6-2/TRBV6-3; J: TRBJ2-7; D: TRBD2; size: -; DNA: TGTGCCAGCAGACAAGGCGGGGGGGCCGCCGAGCAGTACTTC; CDR3: CASRQGGGAAEQYF
V: TRBV20-1; J: TRBJ1-2; D: TRBD1; size: few; DNA: TGCAGTGCTGACCAGACAGGGACGGGCTACGGCTACACCTTC; CDR3: CSADQTGTGYGYTF
V: TRBV7-2; J: TRBJ1-6; D: -; size: -; DNA: TGTGCCAGCAGCGTGAGAAACCCACCCCTCCACTTT; CDR3: CASSVRNPPLHF
V: TRBV15; J: TRBJ2-3; D: -; size: few; DNA: TGTGCCACCAAGGTTGACAGGCCTCGATCGGATACGCAGTATTTT; CDR3: CATKVDRPRSDTQYF
V: TRBV25-1; J: TRBJ1-5; D: TRBD1; size: -; DNA: TGTGCCAGCAGTGAACCAGGGGGCTATCAGCCCCAGCATTTT; CDR3: CASSEPGGYQPQHF
V: TRBV11-3; J: TRBJ2-5; D: TRBD1; size: -; DNA: TGTGCCAGCAGCTCACCCCGGGACAGGGAAGAGACCCAGTACTTC; CDR3: CASSSPRDREETQYF
V: TRBV7-2; J: TRBJ1-1; D: -; size: -; DNA: TGTGCCAGCAGCTTAGGAACAGGGCGGGGTACGAACACTGAAGCTTTCTTT; CDR3: CASSLGTGRGTNTEAFF
V: TRBV12-3/TRBV12-4; J: TRBJ1-1; D: TRBD1; size: -; DNA: TGTGCCAGCAGCCGCCACGGGACAGGGAGAATCACTGAAGCTTTCTTT; CDR3: CASSRHGTGRITEAFF
V: TRBV11-2; J: TRBJ2-5; D: -; size: -; DNA: TGTGCCAGCAGCCTACGACACCTAGACCAAGAGACCCAGTACTTC; CDR3: CASSLRHLDQETQYF
V: TRBV20-1; J: TRBJ1-1; D: -; size: -; DNA: TGCAGTGCTAGGCGGGATACTAACACTGAAGCTTTCTTT; CDR3: CSARRDTNTEAFF
V: TRBV2; J: TRBJ1-1; D: -; size: -; DNA: TGTGCCAGCAGACGCGGGGGCGGCGAAGCTTTCTTT; CDR3: CASRRGGGEAFF
V: TRBV20-1; J: TRBJ2-2; D: -; size: few; DNA: TGCAGTGCCTCAAGGGCCGACGGGGGCCGGACCGGGGAGCTGTTTTTT; CDR3: CSASRADGGRTGELFF
V: TRBV5-8; J: TRBJ1-5; D: -; size: -; DNA: TGTGCCAGCAGCTCCATCCCGGGGGGAAATAGCAATCAGCCCCAGCATTTT; CDR3: CASSSIPGGNSNQPQHF
V: TRBV7-2; J: TRBJ2-1; D: TRBD2; size: -; DNA: TGTGCCAGCAGCTTAGGGAAAGTAGTTAGCGGGGGGGCCGGTGAGCAGTTCTTC; CDR3: CASSLGKVVSGGAGEQFF
V: TRBV24-1; J: TRBJ2-7; D: -; size: once; DNA: TGTGCCACCAGCCGGGGCTCGGAGCAGTACTTC; CDR3: CATSRGSEQYF
V: TRBV7-2; J: TRBJ2-5; D: TRBD1; size: few; DNA: TGTGCCAGCAGCTTGGACAGGAGCTATTCCAAGAGAACCCAGTACTTC; CDR3: CASSLDRSYSKRTQYF
V: TRBV7-2; J: TRBJ2-3; D: -; size: -; DNA: TGTGCCAGCAGCGTGGGGGGTTTCGCAGATACGCAGTATTTT; CDR3: CASSVGGFADTQYF
V: TRBV5-1; J: TRBJ1-2; D: -; size: -; DNA: TGCGCCAGCAGCTTGGACAGCTACTATGGCTACACCTTC; CDR3: CASSLDSYYGYTF
V: TRBV11-2; J: TRBJ2-7; D: -; size: once; DNA: TGTGCCAGCAGCGACCAGACAGGCTCCTACGAGCAGTACTTC; CDR3: CASSDQTGSYEQYF
V: TRBV7-3; J: TRBJ2-1; D: -; size: -; DNA: TGTGCCAGCAGCCAACCAGGGGGGGCCCCCAGGAATGAGCAGTTCTTC; CDR3: CASSQPGGAPRNEQFF
V: TRBV19; J: TRBJ2-2; D: -; size: -; DNA: TGTGCCAGTAGTTCGCTCGGCGGCGGGGAGCTGTTTTTT; CDR3: CASSSLGGGELFF
V: TRBV6-1; J: TRBJ2-7; D: -; size: -; DNA: TGTGCCAGCAGGAGAACGGGACACATGTCCTACGAGCAGTACTTC; CDR3: CASRRTGHMSYEQYF
V: TRBV7-3; J: TRBJ2-5; D: -; size: once; DNA: TGTGCCAGCAGCTTGGGAGGGGGAGAGACCCAGTACTTC; CDR3: CASSLGGGETQYF
V: TRBV7-9; J: TRBJ2-5; D: TRBD1; size: -; DNA: TGTGCCAGCAGCTTAGTCCTAGGGGGCACGGGGGAGACCCAGTACTTC; CDR3: CASSLVLGGTGETQYF
V: TRBV6-5; J: TRBJ2-3; D: -; size: large; DNA: TGTGCCAGCAGTTACTCAACCGCTTGGTGGGGGACGCAGTATTTT; CDR3: CASSYSTAWWGTQYF
V: TRBV15; J: TRBJ1-2; D: -; size: -; DNA: TGTGCCACCAGCAGAGCTGGAACAGCCTATGGCTACACCTTC; CDR3: CATSRAGTAYGYTF
V: TRBV7-6; J: TRBJ1-5; D: TRBD1; size: -; DNA: TGTGCCAGCTCTCAGGGGGAGGGACAGCCCCAGCATTTT; CDR3: CASSQGEGQPQHF